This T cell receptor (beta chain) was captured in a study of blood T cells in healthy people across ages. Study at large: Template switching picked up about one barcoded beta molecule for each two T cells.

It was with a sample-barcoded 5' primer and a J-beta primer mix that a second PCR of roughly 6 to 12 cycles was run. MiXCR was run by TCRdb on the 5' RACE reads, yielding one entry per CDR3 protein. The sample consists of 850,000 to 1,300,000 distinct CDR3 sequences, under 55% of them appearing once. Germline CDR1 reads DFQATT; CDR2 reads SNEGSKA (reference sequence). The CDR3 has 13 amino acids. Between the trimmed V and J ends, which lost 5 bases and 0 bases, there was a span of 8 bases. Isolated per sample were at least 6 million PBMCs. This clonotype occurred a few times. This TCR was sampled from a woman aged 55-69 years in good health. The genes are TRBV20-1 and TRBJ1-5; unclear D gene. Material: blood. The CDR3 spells CSAPTHSNQPQHF. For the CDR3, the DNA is TGCAGTGCTCCGACACATAGCAATCAGCCCCAGCATTTT.